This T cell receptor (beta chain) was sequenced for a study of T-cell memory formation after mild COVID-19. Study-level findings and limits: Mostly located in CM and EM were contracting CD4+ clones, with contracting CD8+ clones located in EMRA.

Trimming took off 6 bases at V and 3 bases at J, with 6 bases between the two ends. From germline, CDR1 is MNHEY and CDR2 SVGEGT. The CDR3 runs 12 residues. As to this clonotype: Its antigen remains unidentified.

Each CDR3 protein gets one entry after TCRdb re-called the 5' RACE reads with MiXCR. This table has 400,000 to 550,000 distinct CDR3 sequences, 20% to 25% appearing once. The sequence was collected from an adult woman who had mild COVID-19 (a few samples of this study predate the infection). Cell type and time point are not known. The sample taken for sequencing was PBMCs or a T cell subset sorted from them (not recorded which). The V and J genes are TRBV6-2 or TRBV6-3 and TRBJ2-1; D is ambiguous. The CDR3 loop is CASRPLYNEQFF. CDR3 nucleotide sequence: TGTGCCAGCAGACCACTCTACAATGAGCAGTTCTTC.